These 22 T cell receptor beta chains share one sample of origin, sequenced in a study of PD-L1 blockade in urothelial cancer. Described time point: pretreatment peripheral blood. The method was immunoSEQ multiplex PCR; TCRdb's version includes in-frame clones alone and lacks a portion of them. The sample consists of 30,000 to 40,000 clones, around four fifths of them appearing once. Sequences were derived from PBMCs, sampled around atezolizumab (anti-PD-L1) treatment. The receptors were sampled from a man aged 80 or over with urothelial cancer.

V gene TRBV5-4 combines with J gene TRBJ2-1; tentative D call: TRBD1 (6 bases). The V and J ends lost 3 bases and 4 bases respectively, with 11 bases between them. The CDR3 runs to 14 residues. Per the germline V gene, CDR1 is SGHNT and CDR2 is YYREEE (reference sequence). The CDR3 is CASSSRDKYNEQFF. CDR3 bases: TGTGCCAGCAGCTCCCGGGACAAATACAATGAGCAGTTCTTC.

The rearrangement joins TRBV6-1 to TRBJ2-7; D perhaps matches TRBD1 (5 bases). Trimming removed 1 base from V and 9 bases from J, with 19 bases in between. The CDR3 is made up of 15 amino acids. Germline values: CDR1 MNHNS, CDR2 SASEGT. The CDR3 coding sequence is TGTGCCAGCAGTGAAGATATCGTCAGGGCAGTGGCGCAGTACTTC. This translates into CASSEDIVRAVAQYF.

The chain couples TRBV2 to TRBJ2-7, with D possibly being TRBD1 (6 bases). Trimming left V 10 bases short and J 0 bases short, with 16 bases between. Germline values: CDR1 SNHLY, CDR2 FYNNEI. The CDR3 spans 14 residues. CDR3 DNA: TGTGCCACTCGGACAGCTCTGAGCTCCTACGAGCAGTACTTC. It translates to CATRTALSSYEQYF.

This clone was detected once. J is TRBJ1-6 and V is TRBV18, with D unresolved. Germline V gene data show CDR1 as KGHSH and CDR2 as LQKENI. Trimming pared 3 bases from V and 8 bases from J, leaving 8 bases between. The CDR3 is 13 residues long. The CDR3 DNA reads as TGTGCCAGCTCACCGAGGGAGGATTCACCCCTCCACTTT. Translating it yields CASSPREDSPLHF.

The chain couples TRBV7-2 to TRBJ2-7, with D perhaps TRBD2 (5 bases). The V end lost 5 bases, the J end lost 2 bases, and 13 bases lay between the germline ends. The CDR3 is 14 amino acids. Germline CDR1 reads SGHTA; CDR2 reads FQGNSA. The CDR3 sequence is CASSPKDGTYEQYF. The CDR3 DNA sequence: TGTGCCAGCAGCCCCAAGGACGGGACCTACGAGCAGTACTTC.

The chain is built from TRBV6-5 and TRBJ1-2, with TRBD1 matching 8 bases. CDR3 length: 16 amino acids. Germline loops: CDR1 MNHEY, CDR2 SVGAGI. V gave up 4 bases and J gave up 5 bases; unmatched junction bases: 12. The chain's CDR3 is CASSSTGVVIEYGYTF. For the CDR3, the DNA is TGTGCCAGCAGTTCGACAGGGGTGGTGATAGAATATGGCTACACCTTC.

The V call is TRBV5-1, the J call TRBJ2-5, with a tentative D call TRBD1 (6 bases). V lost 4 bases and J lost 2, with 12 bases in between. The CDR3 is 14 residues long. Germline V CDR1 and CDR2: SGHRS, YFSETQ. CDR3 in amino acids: CASSRWTEQETQYF. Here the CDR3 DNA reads TGCGCCAGCAGCCGTTGGACAGAGCAAGAGACCCAGTACTTC.

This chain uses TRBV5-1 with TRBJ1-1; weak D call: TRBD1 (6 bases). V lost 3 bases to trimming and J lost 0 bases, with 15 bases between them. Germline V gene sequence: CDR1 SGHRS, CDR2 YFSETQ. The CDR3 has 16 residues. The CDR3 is CASSSDPGTLNTEAFF. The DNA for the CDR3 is TGCGCCAGCAGCTCAGATCCCGGGACACTGAACACTGAAGCTTTCTTT.

The CDR3: CASRTTGTGGAKQYF. In nucleotides, the CDR3 is TGTGCCAGTAGGACTACCGGGACAGGGGGCGCAAAGCAGTACTTC. The chain employs TRBV19 and TRBJ2-7, with 12 bases aligning to TRBD1. V shed 6 bases, J shed 8 bases, and the junction held 11 bases outside the gene matches. The CDR3 sequence is 15 residues long. The germline V gene encodes CDR1 LNHDA and CDR2 SQIVND (reference sequence).

The DNA of the CDR3 is TGTGCCATCAGAGAGGCAGGGGACAGGTTGAACTATGGCTACACCTTC. Its protein product is CAIREAGDRLNYGYTF. This chain connects TRBV10-3 to TRBJ1-2; 8 nucleotides align to TRBD1. CDR3 length equals 16 residues. Looked up from germline, CDR1 is ENHRY and CDR2 is SYGVKD. V shed 6 bases, J shed 2 bases, and the junction held 11 bases outside the gene matches.

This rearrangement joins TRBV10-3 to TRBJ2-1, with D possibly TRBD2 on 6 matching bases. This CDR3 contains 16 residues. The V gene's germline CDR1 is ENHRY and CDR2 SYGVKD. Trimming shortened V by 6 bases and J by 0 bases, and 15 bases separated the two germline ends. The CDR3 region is CAIRDVADASYNEQFF. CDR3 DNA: TGTGCCATCAGGGATGTAGCGGATGCCTCCTACAATGAGCAGTTCTTC.

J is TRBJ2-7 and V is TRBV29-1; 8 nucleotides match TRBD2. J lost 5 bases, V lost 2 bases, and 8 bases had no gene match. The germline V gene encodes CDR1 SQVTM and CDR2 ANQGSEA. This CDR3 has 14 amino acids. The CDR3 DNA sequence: TGCAGCGTTGAAAAGGGAGCGGGAGCCAACGAGCAGTACTTC. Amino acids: CSVEKGAGANEQYF.

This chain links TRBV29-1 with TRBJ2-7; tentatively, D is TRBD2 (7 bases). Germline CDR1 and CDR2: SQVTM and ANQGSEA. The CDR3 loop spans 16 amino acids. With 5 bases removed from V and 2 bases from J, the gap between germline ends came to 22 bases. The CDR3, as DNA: TGCAGCGTTTTGGGGGGGTACAGGGACCCCACCTACGAGCAGTACTTC. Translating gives CSVLGGYRDPTYEQYF.

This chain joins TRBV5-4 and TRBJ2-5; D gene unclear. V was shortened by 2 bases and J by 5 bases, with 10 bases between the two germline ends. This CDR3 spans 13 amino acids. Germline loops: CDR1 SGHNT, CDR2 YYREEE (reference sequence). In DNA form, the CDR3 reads TGTGCCAGCAGCTTACCCCAGAGGGAGACCCAGTACTTC. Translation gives CASSLPQRETQYF.

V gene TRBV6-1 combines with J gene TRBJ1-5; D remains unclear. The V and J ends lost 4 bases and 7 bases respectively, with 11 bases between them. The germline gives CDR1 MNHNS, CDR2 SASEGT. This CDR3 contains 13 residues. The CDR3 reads CASSARENQPQHF. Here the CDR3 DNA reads TGTGCCAGCAGTGCCCGGGAAAACCAGCCCCAGCATTTT.

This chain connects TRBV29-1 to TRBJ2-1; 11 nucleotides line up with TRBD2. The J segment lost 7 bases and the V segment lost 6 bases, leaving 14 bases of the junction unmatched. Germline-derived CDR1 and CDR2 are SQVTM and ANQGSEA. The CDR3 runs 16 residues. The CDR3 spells CSVKETSGISINEQFF. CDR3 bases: TGCAGCGTGAAAGAGACTAGCGGGATAAGTATAAATGAGCAGTTCTTC.

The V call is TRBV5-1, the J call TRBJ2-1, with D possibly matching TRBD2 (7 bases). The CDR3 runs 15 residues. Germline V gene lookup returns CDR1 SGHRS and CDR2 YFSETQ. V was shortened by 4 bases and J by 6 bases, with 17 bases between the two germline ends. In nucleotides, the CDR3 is TGCGCCAGCAGCCTGGGGGCGGGAGCCTTCAATGAGCAGTTCTTC. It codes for CASSLGAGAFNEQFF.

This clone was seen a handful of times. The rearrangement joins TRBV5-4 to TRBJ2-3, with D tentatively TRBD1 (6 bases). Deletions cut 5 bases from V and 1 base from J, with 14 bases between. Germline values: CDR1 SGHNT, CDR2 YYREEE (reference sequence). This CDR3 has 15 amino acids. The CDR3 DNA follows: TGTGCCAGCAGACATTGGGACACTGGCACAGATACGCAGTATTTT. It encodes CASRHWDTGTDTQYF.

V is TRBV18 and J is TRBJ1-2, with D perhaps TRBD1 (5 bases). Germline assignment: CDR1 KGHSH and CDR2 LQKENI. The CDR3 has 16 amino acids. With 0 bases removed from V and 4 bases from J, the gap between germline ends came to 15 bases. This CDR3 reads CASSPPGGATGYGYTF. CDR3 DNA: TGTGCCAGCTCACCACCCGGTGGGGCTACCGGCTATGGCTACACCTTC.

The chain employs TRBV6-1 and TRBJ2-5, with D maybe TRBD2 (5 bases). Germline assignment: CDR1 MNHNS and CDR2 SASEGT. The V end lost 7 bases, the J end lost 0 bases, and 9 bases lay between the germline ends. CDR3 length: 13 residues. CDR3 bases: TGTGCCAGCACTCTCGGGAACCAAGAGACCCAGTACTTC. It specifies CASTLGNQETQYF.

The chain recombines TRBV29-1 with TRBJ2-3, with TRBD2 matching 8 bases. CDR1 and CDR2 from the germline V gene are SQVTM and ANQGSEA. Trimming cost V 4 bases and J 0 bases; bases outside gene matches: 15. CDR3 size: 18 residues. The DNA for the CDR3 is TGCAGCGTTGTGGGAACTTGGACCGGGAGGGTCAGCACAGATACGCAGTATTTT. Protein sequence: CSVVGTWTGRVSTDTQYF.

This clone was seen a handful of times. The CDR3 coding sequence is TGTGCCAGCAGCCTTGAGCTACCTTCCTACGAGCAGTACTTC. Translation: CASSLELPSYEQYF. The rearrangement joins TRBV5-5 to TRBJ2-7; D not certain. Trimming removed 4 bases from V and 1 base from J, with 12 bases in between. The CDR3 extends over 14 amino acids. CDR1 and CDR2 from the germline V gene are SGHKS and YYEKEE (reference sequence).